The 5 T cell receptor beta chains below come from one sample, sequenced in a study of blood T cell repertoires in COVID-19. Produced via immunoSEQ multiplex PCR; TCRdb's table is partial and in-frame only. This table holds under 200,000 clones, roughly 80% found once. Specimen: PBMCs or T cells enriched from blood (not recorded which). These receptors all come from a woman between 55 and 75 years old who had recovered from COVID-19.

The rearrangement links TRBV2 to TRBJ2-1; 7 nucleotides agree with TRBD2. Germline values: CDR1 SNHLY, CDR2 FYNNEI. The junction had 10 bases not matched to a gene; V was cut back by 7 bases and J by 1 base. The CDR3 contains 16 residues. CDR3 residues: CASMRSAGLSYNEQFF. Here the CDR3 DNA reads TGTGCCAGCATGCGGTCAGCGGGGTTGTCCTACAATGAGCAGTTCTTC.

The chain uses TRBV21-1 and TRBJ2-1; TRBD2 reflects the table's D call only, with no check against the DNA. TRBV21-1 constitutes a pseudogene. The CDR3 loop spans 16 amino acids. The CDR3 DNA reads TGTGCCAGCAGCCCGATCCCCCAGCGGCCCTCGGGTGAGCAGTTCTTC. This sequence encodes CASSPIPQRPSGEQFF.

The CDR3 spells CASETGFEKLFF. The DNA of the CDR3 is TGTGCCAGCGAAACAGGGTTTGAAAAACTGTTTTTT. The chain joins TRBV2 to TRBJ1-4, with a tentative D call TRBD1 (6 bases). Trimming cost V 8 bases and J 7 bases, with 11 bases left between them. CDR3 length equals 12 residues. Germline values: CDR1 SNHLY, CDR2 FYNNEI.

The gene calls are TRBV29-1 and TRBJ2-1; 8 nucleotides align to TRBD2. Trimming removed 2 bases from V and 3 bases from J; junction bases left unmatched: 3. This CDR3 spans 14 amino acids. Germline CDR1 and CDR2: SQVTM and ANQGSEA. CDR3: CSVEPGGIYNEQFF. In DNA, the CDR3 is TGCAGCGTTGAACCGGGGGGGATCTACAATGAGCAGTTCTTC.

The chain links TRBV7-8 to TRBJ1-1; D not resolved. The CDR3 covers 13 residues. Germline CDR1 SGHVS, CDR2 FQNEAQ. With 2 bases removed from V and 3 bases from J, the gap between germline ends came to 7 bases. The CDR3 DNA follows: TGTGCCAGCAGCTTAATGGCCGACACTGAAGCTTTCTTT. It is translated as CASSLMADTEAFF.